Following are 25 T cell receptor beta chains from one sample sequenced in a study of T cell responses to AZD1222 COVID-19 vaccine. Assay: immunoSEQ multiplex PCR; the TCRdb copy retains only in-frame clones and omits some. Seen here are about 110,000 clones, roughly 82% observed once, and the top ten hold approximately 5%. The sequencing used peripheral blood, collected on day 0 of AZD1222 vaccination. Receptor source: an adult in good health.

The rearrangement joins TRBV18 to TRBJ2-6; 9 positions agree with TRBD1. This CDR3 contains 17 residues. V lost 5 bases, J lost 1 base, and 6 bases stayed unmatched. Germline V gene lookup returns CDR1 KGHSH and CDR2 LQKENI. Here the CDR3 reads CASSRGQGRSGANVLTF. CDR3 nucleotide sequence: TGTGCCAGCTCAAGAGGACAGGGGCGGTCTGGGGCCAACGTCCTGACTTTC.

This clone was seen once. CDR3 DNA: TGTGCCAGCAGTGAGCCCGGGACAGTTTTAAGCGAGCAGTACTTC. The encoded protein is CASSEPGTVLSEQYF. J is TRBJ2-7 and V is TRBV6-1; 7 nucleotides agree with TRBD1. Germline CDR1 reads MNHNS; CDR2 reads SASEGT. V lost 3 bases to trimming and J lost 6 bases; unmatched junction nucleotides: 11. The CDR3 runs to 15 residues.

This clone was picked up a small number of times. V is TRBV5-4 and J is TRBJ2-6; D may be TRBD2 (5 bases). This CDR3 is 18 amino acids long. V was shortened by 4 bases and J by 0 bases, with 17 bases between the two germline ends. Germline values: CDR1 SGHNT, CDR2 YYREEE (reference sequence). For the CDR3, the DNA is TGTGCCAGCAGCCGCAGCGGTATTGCGGGCTCTGGGGCCAACGTCCTGACTTTC. Amino acid sequence: CASSRSGIAGSGANVLTF.

This clone has only one observation. The chain links TRBV2 to TRBJ2-1; TRBD1 agrees at 7 bases. CDR3 length: 15 residues. Looked up from germline, CDR1 is SNHLY and CDR2 is FYNNEI. V trimming: 4 bases; J trimming: 1 base; junction bases outside the gene matches: 4. Here the CDR3 reads CASSGQGGSYNEQFF. In DNA, the CDR3 is TGTGCCAGCAGTGGACAGGGCGGATCCTACAATGAGCAGTTCTTC.

V and J are TRBV11-3 and TRBJ2-1; a possible D gene is TRBD2 (6 bases). The germline CDR1 and CDR2 sequences are SGHNT and YENEEA. V was clipped by 1 base and J by 8 bases, with 9 bases between them. There are 13 residues in the CDR3. This CDR3 reads CASSLVAGYEQFF. CDR3 coding DNA: TGTGCCAGCAGCTTAGTGGCGGGGTATGAGCAGTTCTTC.

J is TRBJ2-2 and V is TRBV2, with TRBD1 matching over 7 bases. CDR1 and CDR2 from the germline V gene are SNHLY and FYNNEI. The length of the CDR3 is 15 residues. V lost 4 bases to trimming and J lost 4 bases; unmatched junction nucleotides: 6. CDR3 bases: TGTGCCAGCAGTGTTACAGGGGTTGGCACCGGGGAGCTGTTTTTT. Residues: CASSVTGVGTGELFF.

This clone was seen just once. V gene TRBV5-1 combines with J gene TRBJ2-7, with D perhaps matching TRBD1 (5 bases). Between the trimmed V and J ends, which lost 0 bases and 1 base, there was a span of 5 bases. Looked up from germline, CDR1 is SGHRS and CDR2 is YFSETQ. The CDR3 is 13 amino acids. The CDR3 region has the DNA TGCGCCAGCAGCTTGGGACAGTCCTACGAGCAGTACTTC. Protein product: CASSLGQSYEQYF.

This clone was seen only a few times. V usage is TRBV7-9 and J usage is TRBJ2-7; 9 nucleotides match TRBD1. The CDR3 totals 16 residues. The junction had 8 bases not matched to a gene; V was cut back by 5 bases and J by 0 bases. Germline CDR1 SEHNR, CDR2 FQNEAQ (reference sequence). The CDR3 loop is CASSAWDRASSYEQYF. CDR3 DNA: TGTGCCAGCAGCGCCTGGGACAGGGCTTCCTCCTACGAGCAGTACTTC. Full variable domain (missing parts from reference TRBV7-9 and TRBJ2-7): DTGVSQNPRHKITKRGQNVTFRCDPISEHNRLYWYRQTLGQGPEFLTYFQNEAQLEKSRLLSDRFSAERPKGSFSTLEIQRTEQGDSAMYLCASSAWDRASSYEQYFGPGTRLTVT.

This clone showed up just once. This chain links TRBV14 with TRBJ2-3; no clear D gene. This CDR3 is built from 12 residues. The V end lost 3 bases, the J end lost 4 bases, and 5 bases lay between the germline ends. Germline lookup yields CDR1 SGHDN and CDR2 FVKESK. The CDR3 bases are TGTGCCAGCAGCCATTACGCAGATACGCAGTATTTT. It codes for CASSHYADTQYF.

This rearrangement joins TRBV10-3 to TRBJ1-6; D is ambiguous. CDR1 is ENHRY and CDR2 is SYGVKD in the germline V gene. Trimming removed 0 bases at V and 7 bases at J, with 13 bases between. This CDR3 region has 16 residues. CDR3 region: CAISESSLQQNSPLHF. As DNA, the CDR3 is TGTGCCATCAGTGAGTCCAGCCTGCAGCAGAATTCACCCCTCCACTTT.

The V and J genes are TRBV6-4 and TRBJ1-1; D is unresolved. Deletions cut 4 bases from V and 10 bases from J, with 13 bases between. The germline CDR1 and CDR2 sequences are MRHNA and SNTAGT. The CDR3 is 12 amino acids. CDR3 sequence reads: CASSAYERVAFF. DNA for the CDR3: TGTGCCAGCAGTGCCTACGAGAGGGTAGCTTTCTTT.

The chain uses TRBV2 and TRBJ1-2; D is perhaps TRBD1 (6 bases). V was shortened by 4 bases and J by 4 bases, with 7 bases between the two germline ends. The germline CDR1 and CDR2 sequences are SNHLY and FYNNEI. The length of the CDR3 is 12 residues. CDR3: CASSVRGYGYTF. CDR3 bases: TGTGCCAGCAGTGTCAGGGGCTATGGCTACACCTTC.

This clone was seen a single time. The rearrangement uses TRBV6-2 or TRBV6-3 and TRBJ1-5, with D perhaps matching TRBD1 (5 bases). Trimming left V 5 bases short and J 0 bases short, with 11 bases between. CDR3 length: 15 amino acids. Germline V gene lookup returns CDR1 MNHEY and CDR2 SVGEGT. This CDR3 is CASSTGVTSNQPQHF. For the CDR3, the DNA is TGTGCCAGCAGTACGGGGGTAACTAGCAATCAGCCCCAGCATTTT.

This rearrangement joins TRBV7-9 to TRBJ2-1, with D perhaps TRBD1 or TRBD2 (5 bases each). Germline V gene data show CDR1 as SEHNR and CDR2 as FQNEAQ (reference sequence). The length of the CDR3 is 15 residues. With 2 bases removed from V and 15 bases from J, the gap between germline ends came to 23 bases. The CDR3 loop is CASSLSGSSYNDGFF. CDR3 DNA: TGTGCCAGCAGCTTATCAGGGAGCTCCTACAATGATGGGTTCTTC.

Here the CDR3 reads CASGATGRSGNTIYF. In nucleotides, the CDR3 is TGTGCCAGCGGGGCTACAGGTCGCTCTGGAAACACCATATATTTT. This chain joins TRBV6-1 and TRBJ1-3; tentatively, D is TRBD1 (5 bases). CDR1 and CDR2 (germline): MNHNS, SASEGT. Trimming took off 8 bases at V and 0 bases at J, with 14 bases between the two ends. This CDR3 contains 15 residues.

The CDR3 DNA sequence: TGCAGCGTTGCCCCGCCGAGGGGTCATGGCTACACCTTC. It encodes CSVAPPRGHGYTF. This sequence joins TRBV29-1 and TRBJ1-2, with D perhaps TRBD1 (5 bases). This CDR3 contains 13 residues. Looked up from germline, CDR1 is SQVTM and CDR2 is ANQGSEA. V lost 4 bases, J lost 6 bases, and 15 bases lay in between. Looking up the rest from reference TRBV29-1 and TRBJ1-2 gives the full variable domain: SAVISQKPSRDICQRGTSLTIQCQVDSQVTMMFWYRQQPGQSLTLIATANQGSEATYESGFVIDKFPISRPNLTFSTLTVSNMSPEDSSIYLCSVAPPRGHGYTFGSGTRLTVV.

The chain has TRBV9 and TRBJ2-3; tentative D call: TRBD1 (8 bases). Trimming stripped 0 bases from V and 14 bases from J, with 16 bases between. Per the germline V gene, CDR1 is SGDLS and CDR2 is YYNGEE. The CDR3 is made up of 13 amino acids. The CDR3 bases are TGTGCCAGCAGCGTAGGGGGAGGGGGACAGGTGTATTTT. Its translation: CASSVGGGGQVYF.

V and J are TRBV3-1 (or the pseudogene TRBV3-2) and TRBJ2-1, with TRBD1 matching over 8 bases. This CDR3 contains 19 residues. Germline CDR1 is LGHDT and CDR2 is YNNKEL (reference sequence). The V gene end was trimmed by 5 bases and the J gene end by 1 base; junction bases not matched to a gene: 16. The CDR3 nucleotides are TGTGCCAGCAGCGAACAGGGGGGCGCCGGGCAGATTTCCTACAATGAGCAGTTCTTC. It encodes CASSEQGGAGQISYNEQFF.

The rearrangement uses TRBV15 and TRBJ1-1; D call uncertain. Germline V lookup: CDR1 LNHNV, CDR2 YYDKDF (reference sequence). The germline V and J ends were trimmed by 2 bases and 4 bases, with 8 bases remaining between them. The CDR3 is 13 residues long. DNA of the CDR3: TGTGCCACCAGCAGAACGCGGCCCACTGAAGCTTTCTTT. The encoded protein is CATSRTRPTEAFF. The variable domain in full, with the rest retrieved from reference TRBV15 and TRBJ1-1, is DAMVIQNPRYQVTQFGKPVTLSCSQTLNHNVMYWYQQKSSQAPKLLFHYYDKDFNNEADTPDNFQSRRPNTSFCFLDIRSPGLGDTAMYLCATSRTRPTEAFFGQGTRLTVV.

This chain joins TRBV7-9 and TRBJ1-3; D unclear. V was trimmed by 5 bases and J by 0 bases, leaving 17 bases between them. The germline V gene encodes CDR1 SEHNR and CDR2 FQNEAQ (reference sequence). The CDR3 has 17 amino acids. CDR3 sequence reads: CASSGGPRMTSGNTIYF. The CDR3 DNA is TGTGCCAGCAGCGGAGGCCCCCGGATGACCTCTGGAAACACCATATATTTT.

Only one count was recorded for this clone. The chain links TRBV7-3 to TRBJ1-1; no clear D gene. This CDR3 region has 17 residues. V lost 2 bases, J lost 3 bases, and 19 bases lay in between. The V gene's germline CDR1 is SGHTA and CDR2 FQGTGA. CDR3 sequence: CASSLGAGPGIYTEAFF. In nucleotides, the CDR3 is TGTGCCAGCAGCTTAGGCGCGGGTCCCGGGATTTACACTGAAGCTTTCTTT.

This rearrangement joins TRBV4-2 to TRBJ2-1; 9 nucleotides agree with TRBD1. The CDR3 contains 16 residues. Looked up from germline, CDR1 is LGHNA and CDR2 is YNFKEQ. J was trimmed by 5 bases and V by 0 bases; bases with no gene match: 5. The CDR3 spells CASSQDPGTGNNEQFF. Written as DNA, the CDR3 is TGTGCCAGCAGCCAAGATCCCGGGACAGGGAACAATGAGCAGTTCTTC.

The chain uses TRBV27 and TRBJ1-2, with D uncertain. Germline V gene data show CDR1 as MNHEY and CDR2 as SMNVEV (reference sequence). V lost 5 bases, J lost 3 bases, and 10 bases lay in between. The CDR3 spans 13 residues. The CDR3 nucleotides read TGTGCCAGCAGTCCCTTTACAGACTATGGCTACACCTTC. Its protein product is CASSPFTDYGYTF.

The gene calls are TRBV19 and TRBJ1-3; the match to TRBD1 covers 9 bases. The CDR3 sequence is 18 residues long. In germline, CDR1 is LNHDA, CDR2 SQIVND (reference sequence). The V segment lost 5 bases and the J segment 2 bases; nucleotides outside the gene matches: 13. CDR3 in amino acids: CASSRQAGQGFAGNTIYF. The CDR3 bases are TGTGCCAGTAGTCGGCAGGCGGGACAGGGTTTCGCTGGAAACACCATATATTTT.

The chain recombines TRBV5-1 with TRBJ1-2, with D perhaps matching TRBD1 (6 bases). Germline CDR1 and CDR2: SGHRS and YFSETQ. The V end was cut by 4 bases, the J end by 2 bases, with 12 bases between. This CDR3 contains 14 residues. Here the CDR3 reads CASSPTGQNYGYTF. As DNA, the CDR3 is TGCGCCAGCAGCCCTACTGGACAGAACTATGGCTACACCTTC.